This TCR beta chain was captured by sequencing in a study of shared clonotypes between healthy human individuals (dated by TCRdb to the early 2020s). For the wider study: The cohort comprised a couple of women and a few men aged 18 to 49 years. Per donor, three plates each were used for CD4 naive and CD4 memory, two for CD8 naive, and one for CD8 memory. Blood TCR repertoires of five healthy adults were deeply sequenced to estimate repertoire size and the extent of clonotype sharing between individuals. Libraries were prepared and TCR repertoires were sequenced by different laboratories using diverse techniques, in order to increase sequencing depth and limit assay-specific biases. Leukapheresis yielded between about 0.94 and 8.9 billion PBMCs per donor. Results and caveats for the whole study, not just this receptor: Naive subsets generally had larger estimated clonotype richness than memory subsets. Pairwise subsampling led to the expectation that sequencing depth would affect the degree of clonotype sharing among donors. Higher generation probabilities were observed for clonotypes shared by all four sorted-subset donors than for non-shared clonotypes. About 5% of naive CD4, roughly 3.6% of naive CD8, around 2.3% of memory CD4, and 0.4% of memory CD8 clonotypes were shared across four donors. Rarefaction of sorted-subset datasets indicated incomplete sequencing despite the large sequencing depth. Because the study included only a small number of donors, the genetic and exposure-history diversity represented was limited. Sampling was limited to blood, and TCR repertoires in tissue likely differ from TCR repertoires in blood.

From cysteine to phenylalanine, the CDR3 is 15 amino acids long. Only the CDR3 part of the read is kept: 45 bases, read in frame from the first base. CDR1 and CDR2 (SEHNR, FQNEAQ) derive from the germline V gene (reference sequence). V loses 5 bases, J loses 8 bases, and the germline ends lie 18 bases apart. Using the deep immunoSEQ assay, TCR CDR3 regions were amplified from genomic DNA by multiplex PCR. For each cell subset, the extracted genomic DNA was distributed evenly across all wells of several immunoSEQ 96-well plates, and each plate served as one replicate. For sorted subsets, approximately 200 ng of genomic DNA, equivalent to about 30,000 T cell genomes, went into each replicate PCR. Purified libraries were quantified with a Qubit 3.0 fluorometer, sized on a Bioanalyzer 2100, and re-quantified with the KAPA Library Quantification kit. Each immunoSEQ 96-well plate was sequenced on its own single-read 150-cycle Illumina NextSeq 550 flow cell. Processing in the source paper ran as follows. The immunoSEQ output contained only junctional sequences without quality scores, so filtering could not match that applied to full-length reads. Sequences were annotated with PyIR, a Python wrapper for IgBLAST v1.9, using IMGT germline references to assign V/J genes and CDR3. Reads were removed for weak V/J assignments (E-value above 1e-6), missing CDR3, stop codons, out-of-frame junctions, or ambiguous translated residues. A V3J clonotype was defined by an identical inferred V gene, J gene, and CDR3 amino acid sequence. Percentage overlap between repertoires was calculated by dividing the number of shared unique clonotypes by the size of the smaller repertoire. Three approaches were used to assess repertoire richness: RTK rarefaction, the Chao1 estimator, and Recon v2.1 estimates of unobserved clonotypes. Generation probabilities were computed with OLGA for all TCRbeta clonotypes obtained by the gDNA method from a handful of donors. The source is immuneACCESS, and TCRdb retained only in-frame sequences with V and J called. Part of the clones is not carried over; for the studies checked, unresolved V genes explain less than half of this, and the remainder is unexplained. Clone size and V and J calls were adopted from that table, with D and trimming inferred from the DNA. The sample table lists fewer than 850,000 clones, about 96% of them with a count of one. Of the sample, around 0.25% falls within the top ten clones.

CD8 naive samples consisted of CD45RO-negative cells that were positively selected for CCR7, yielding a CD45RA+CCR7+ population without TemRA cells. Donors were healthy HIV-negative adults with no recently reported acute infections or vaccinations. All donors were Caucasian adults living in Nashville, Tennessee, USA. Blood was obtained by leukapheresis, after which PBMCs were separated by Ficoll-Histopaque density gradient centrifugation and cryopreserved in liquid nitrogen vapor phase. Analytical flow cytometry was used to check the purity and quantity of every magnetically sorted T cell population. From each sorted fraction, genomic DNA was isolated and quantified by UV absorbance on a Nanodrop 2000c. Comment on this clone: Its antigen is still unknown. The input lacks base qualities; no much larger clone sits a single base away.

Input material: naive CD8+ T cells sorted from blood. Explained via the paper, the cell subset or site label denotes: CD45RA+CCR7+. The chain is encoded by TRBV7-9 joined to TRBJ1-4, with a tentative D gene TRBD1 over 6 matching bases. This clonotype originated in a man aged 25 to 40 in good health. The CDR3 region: CASSLVHRVEEKLFF. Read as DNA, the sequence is TGTGCCAGCAGCCTAGTACACAGGGTAGAAGAAAAACTGTTTTTT.